What follows are 8 T cell receptor beta chains derived from one specimen sequenced in a study of blood T cells in healthy people across ages. Alongside a J-beta primer mix, a sample-barcoded 5' primer served in a second PCR lasting about 6 to 11 cycles. TCRdb reprocessed the 5' RACE reads with MiXCR, giving one entry per CDR3 protein. The sample holds about 670,000 distinct CDR3 sequences, around 52% seen once. Sequenced sample: blood. The receptors originated from a woman older than 75 in good health.

This rearrangement joins TRBV6-6 to TRBJ2-4, with D possibly being TRBD1 or TRBD2 (6 bases each). The J call may be in error: the DNA end matches TRBJ2-7 better. CDR3 size: 17 residues. CDR1 and CDR2 (germline): MNHNY, SVGAGI (reference sequence). The CDR3 region has the DNA TGTGCCAGCATCGAGCGTGGGGGGCAGGTGGGGAGCTACGAGCAGTACTTC. Protein: CASIERGGQVGSYEQYF.

The rearrangement uses TRBV7-9 and TRBJ2-5, with 9 nucleotides matching TRBD2. Germline V gene sequence: CDR1 SEHNR, CDR2 FQNEAQ (reference sequence). This CDR3 comprises 15 residues. V gave up 2 bases and J gave up 4 bases; unmatched junction bases: 5. The CDR3 DNA follows: TGTGCCAGCAGCTTACAGCGGGGGGCTGGAGAGACCCAGTACTTC. Translating it yields CASSLQRGAGETQYF.

The rearrangement uses TRBV14 and TRBJ2-1, with TRBD2 matching 8 bases. The CDR3 consists of 15 residues. V lost 4 bases to trimming and J lost 8 bases; unmatched junction nucleotides: 10. Germline loops: CDR1 SGHDN, CDR2 FVKESK. The CDR3 loop reads CASSPPGTSLHEQFF. The CDR3 nucleotides are TGTGCCAGCAGCCCACCCGGGACTAGTTTGCATGAGCAGTTCTTC.

The gene calls are TRBV12-3 or TRBV12-4 and TRBJ1-2; 7 bases are shared with TRBD1. The J segment lost 4 bases and the V segment lost 6 bases, leaving 8 bases of the junction unmatched. The CDR3 has 14 amino acids. CDR3 DNA sequence: TGTGCCAGCAGGAATGGGGACAGCTCCTATGGCTACACCTTC. This encodes CASRNGDSSYGYTF.

A note on this clonotype: Just one base apart from a much larger clone, this may be a read error. The chain uses TRBV5-1 and TRBJ2-7, with 8 bases aligning to TRBD2. The V gene's germline CDR1 is SGHRS and CDR2 YFSETQ. This CDR3 has 14 amino acids. Here the CDR3 DNA reads TGCGCCAGCAGCTCCAGCTCTAGCGGGTACGTGCAGTACTTC. Protein product: CASSSSSSGYVQYF.

This chain joins TRBV11-2 and TRBJ2-7, with 7 bases that match TRBD2. The end of the DNA fits TRBJ2-4 better, so the J call may be wrong. The CDR3 runs 16 residues. Germline loops: CDR1 SGHAT, CDR2 FQNNGV. Here the CDR3 reads CASSFEVRGSTDIQYF. In DNA form, the CDR3 reads TGTGCCAGCAGCTTCGAAGTACGCGGGAGTACGGACATTCAGTACTTC.

The V call is TRBV20-1, the J call TRBJ1-4, with 7 positions matching TRBD1. From germline, CDR1 is DFQATT and CDR2 SNEGSKA (reference sequence). With V trimmed by 6 bases and J by 8 bases, 12 bases remained unmatched. This CDR3 has 14 residues. The CDR3: CSATNRGVGEKLFF. The DNA for the CDR3 is TGCAGTGCGACGAACAGGGGTGTGGGAGAAAAACTGTTTTTT.

V gene TRBV7-3 combines with J gene TRBJ2-7, with TRBD1 matching over 7 bases. The length of the CDR3 is 13 residues. With 5 bases clipped from V and 6 bases from J, the junction kept 7 bases outside the gene matches. Germline CDR1 reads SGHTA; CDR2 reads FQGTGA. CDR3 loop: CASSPTTGPEQYF. The CDR3 nucleotides are TGTGCCAGCAGCCCAACGACAGGGCCCGAGCAGTACTTC.